Shown below are 27 T cell receptor beta chains from a single sample sequenced in a study of Graves' ophthalmopathy and Graves' hyperthyroidism (dated by TCRdb to 2017 to 2018). For sequencing, an Illumina HiSeq 2000 was employed. For repertoire sequencing, the TCR beta CDR3 regions were amplified from RNA transcripts. A first-round RT-PCR used HTBI primers with the Qiagen OneStep RT-PCR kit, followed by a second-round multiplex PCR, size selection and purification. The raw public reads went through TCRdb reprocessing: fastp at Q25, MiXCR clone calling, in-frame beta chains kept. Rows matching on CDR3 protein sequence are summarized as one entry with the most common DNA and genes. The sample table lists some 410,000 distinct CDR3 sequences, 21% of them with a count of one. The ten biggest clones cover more than 2.5% of the sample. The material sequenced was peripheral blood. The receptors stem from a woman aged 18-29 years with stable Graves' hyperthyroidism. Donor details come from another sample of the same person, matched by shared clones.

This clonotype was detected a few times. The chain joins TRBV11-2 to TRBJ1-1; D perhaps matches TRBD1 (6 bases). In germline, CDR1 is SGHAT, CDR2 FQNNGV. The CDR3 spans 17 residues. V shed 4 bases and J shed 5 bases, with 23 bases lying between them. The CDR3 loop is CASSSRLVGGAPTEAFF. CDR3 nucleotide sequence: TGTGCCAGCAGCTCCAGATTGGTAGGGGGGGCGCCGACTGAAGCTTTCTTT.

This clonotype appeared a few times. The V gene is TRBV11-2, the J gene TRBJ1-1, with unresolved D. V dropped 3 bases and J dropped 5 bases, with 7 bases sitting between them. Germline V gene lookup returns CDR1 SGHAT and CDR2 FQNNGV. The CDR3 loop spans 12 amino acids. This CDR3 reads CASSFGETEAFF. CDR3 nucleotides: TGTGCCAGCAGCTTCGGCGAAACTGAAGCTTTCTTT.

Ten or more counts support this clonotype. The chain is built from TRBV7-3 and TRBJ2-2, with 9 bases identical to TRBD1. Germline loops: CDR1 SGHTA, CDR2 FQGTGA. The CDR3 has 15 residues. V lost 5 bases and J lost 7; bases outside the gene matches: 8. The chain's CDR3 is CASSPPGQGDGELFF. CDR3 bases: TGTGCCAGCAGCCCCCCGGGACAGGGAGACGGGGAGCTGTTTTTT.

This clonotype was observed a single time. This chain links TRBV20-1 with TRBJ2-5, with 8 nucleotides matching TRBD2. The V segment lost 6 bases and the J segment 4 bases; nucleotides outside the gene matches: 25. Germline V lookup: CDR1 DFQATT, CDR2 SNEGSKA (reference sequence). The CDR3 runs to 19 residues. The CDR3 region has the DNA TGCAGTGCCCAAACCACGGGGGGAGCGGGAGTGGGAGTTGGAGAGACCCAGTACTTC. Its protein product is CSAQTTGGAGVGVGETQYF.

The chain carries TRBV12-3 or TRBV12-4 and TRBJ1-1; the D is unclear. CDR3 length equals 13 residues. V was pared by 3 bases and J by 2 bases, with 7 bases between. The CDR3 nucleotides are TGTGCCAGCAGTTTCGTATTAAACACTGAAGCTTTCTTT. It is translated as CASSFVLNTEAFF.

This clonotype was observed a handful of times. The V call is TRBV6-1, the J call TRBJ1-1, with a weak D call TRBD1 (5 bases). The CDR3 sequence is 13 residues long. Trimming took 8 bases from V and 0 from J, leaving 10 bases between them. Germline CDR1 reads MNHNS; CDR2 reads SASEGT. For the CDR3, the DNA is TGTGCCAGCTGGGGGGACCTGAACACTGAAGCTTTCTTT. This gives the protein CASWGDLNTEAFF.

This clonotype was found a few times. The V call is TRBV6-2 or TRBV6-3, the J call TRBJ1-2, with D maybe TRBD1 (6 bases). V was pared by 6 bases and J by 2 bases, with 28 bases between. Germline lookup yields CDR1 MNHEY and CDR2 SVGEGT. The CDR3 covers 19 residues. The CDR3 loop is CASSATDILGARFNYGYTF. The CDR3 region has the DNA TGTGCCAGCAGCGCTACGGATATTTTGGGGGCACGGTTCAACTATGGCTACACCTTC.

This clonotype was counted at least ten times. V is TRBV12-3 or TRBV12-4 and J is TRBJ1-6, with 7 positions matching TRBD1. This CDR3 region has 13 residues. Trimming removed 5 bases from V and 9 bases from J; junction bases left unmatched: 4. The CDR3 DNA is TGTGCCAGCAGTCTACAGGGGATTTCACCCCTCCACTTT. It is translated as CASSLQGISPLHF.

This clonotype was seen at least ten times. DNA for the CDR3: TGCGCCAGCAGCCAAGATAGCGGGAGCCGGAACATTCAGTACTTC. This gives the protein CASSQDSGSRNIQYF. V gene TRBV4-1 combines with J gene TRBJ2-4; 9 nucleotides align to TRBD2. CDR1 is MGHRA and CDR2 is YSYEKL in the germline V gene. The V segment lost 0 bases and the J segment 7 bases; nucleotides outside the gene matches: 4. The CDR3 loop spans 15 amino acids.

This clonotype has at least ten counts. The J gene is TRBJ1-6, the V gene TRBV20-1; D perhaps matches TRBD1 (5 bases). Trimming cost V 1 base and J 10 bases, with 17 bases left between them. In germline, CDR1 is DFQATT, CDR2 SNEGSKA (reference sequence). CDR3 length: 15 residues. CDR3 nucleotide sequence: TGCAGTGCTAGAGGGGGGGTCGCGGGGGAATCACCCCTCCACTTT. This codes for CSARGGVAGESPLHF.

V is TRBV24-1 and J is TRBJ2-5; the D is unclear. The CDR3 contains 12 residues. The V gene lost 6 bases and the J gene lost 3 bases, with 7 bases spanning the gap. Germline loops: CDR1 KGHDR, CDR2 SFDVKD. CDR3 coding DNA: TGTGCCACCAGTCCGGGTGAAGAGACCCAGTACTTC. Its translation is CATSPGEETQYF.

This clonotype was seen a handful of times. It may be a read error: a sequence one base away is much more abundant. The J gene is TRBJ2-2, the V gene TRBV5-1; TRBD1 is a possible D gene (6 bases). The V gene's germline CDR1 is SGHRS and CDR2 YFSETQ. This CDR3 is built from 15 residues. DNA of the CDR3: TGCGCCAGCAGCATGGACAGCCCGAACACCGGGGAGCTGTGTTTT. Encoded protein: CASSMDSPNTGELCF. The full variable domain, in which reference TRBV5-1 and TRBJ2-2 provide the parts outside the CDR3, is KAGVTQTPRYLIKTRGQQVTLSCSPISGHRSVSWYQQTPGQGLQFLFEYFSETQRNKGNFPGRFSGRQFSNSRSEMNVSTLELGDSALYLCASSMDSPNTGELCFGEGSRLTVL.

This clonotype showed up many times. This chain uses TRBV28 with TRBJ2-7; no definite D call. The CDR3 extends over 14 amino acids. The germline gives CDR1 MDHEN, CDR2 SYDVKM. V lost 6 bases, J lost 2 bases, and 14 bases lay in between. The CDR3 reads CASRTRSNTYEQYF. The CDR3 nucleotides are TGTGCCAGCAGAACTCGAAGCAATACCTACGAGCAGTACTTC.

The sample holds many counts of this clonotype. The rearrangement joins TRBV4-1 to TRBJ1-5; 7 nucleotides align to TRBD1. The V segment lost 0 bases and the J segment 0 bases; nucleotides outside the gene matches: 14. The CDR3 runs 20 residues. Looked up from germline, CDR1 is MGHRA and CDR2 is YSYEKL. The CDR3 here is CASSQERIRDSHHSNQPQHF. The CDR3 DNA reads TGCGCCAGCAGCCAAGAACGGATCCGGGACAGCCACCATAGCAATCAGCCCCAGCATTTT.

This clonotype has a count of ten or more. The chain combines TRBV15 with TRBJ1-2; the D is unclear. Trimming cost V 0 bases and J 0 bases, with 8 bases left between them. The CDR3 has 15 residues. Germline V gives CDR1 LNHNV, CDR2 YYDKDF (reference sequence). The CDR3 DNA is TGTGCCACCAGCAGAGATAGTGCACCTAACTATGGCTACACCTTC. Translation: CATSRDSAPNYGYTF.

The sample holds many counts of this clonotype. This sequence joins TRBV14 and TRBJ2-5; D is unresolved. CDR1 SGHDN and CDR2 FVKESK come from the germline V gene. CDR3 length: 10 residues. V dropped 4 bases and J dropped 7 bases, with 4 bases sitting between them. The CDR3 DNA is TGTGCCAGCAGCCCACCGACCCAGTACTTC. Translating it yields CASSPPTQYF. The full variable domain, in which reference TRBV14 and TRBJ2-5 provide the parts outside the CDR3, is EAGVTQFPSHSVIEKGQTVTLRCDPISGHDNLYWYRRVMGKEIKFLLHFVKESKQDESGMPNNRFLAERTGGTYSTLKVQPAELEDSGVYFCASSPPTQYFGPGTRLLVL.

In this sample, this clonotype turned up many times. This rearrangement joins TRBV5-1 to TRBJ1-5; possibly TRBD1 for D (5 bases). CDR1 SGHRS and CDR2 YFSETQ come from the germline V gene. This CDR3 is 16 amino acids long. V was shortened by 1 base and J by 5 bases, with 16 bases between the two germline ends. The CDR3, as DNA: TGCGCCAGCAGCTTGTCCCCAGGGTCGATCGATCAGCCCCAGCATTTT. Translating gives CASSLSPGSIDQPQHF.

Ten or more counts support this clonotype. This chain joins TRBV19 and TRBJ2-2, with TRBD1 matching 10 bases. Losses at the gene ends were 5 bases for V and 4 bases for J; bases not matched to a gene: 7. The CDR3 runs 16 residues. Germline V lookup: CDR1 LNHDA, CDR2 SQIVND (reference sequence). CDR3 region: CASSPRTGGGTGELFF. The CDR3 bases are TGTGCCAGTAGTCCCCGGACAGGGGGAGGCACCGGGGAGCTGTTTTTT.

Ten or more counts support this clonotype. The rearrangement joins TRBV2 to TRBJ2-4, with 8 positions matching TRBD2. The CDR3 totals 19 residues. The germline CDR1 and CDR2 sequences are SNHLY and FYNNEI. J gave up 0 bases and V 6 bases, and 16 bases lay outside the gene matches. CDR3 coding DNA: TGTGCCAGCAGGCCGATCCATCTACTAGCGGAGATAGCCAAAAACATTCAGTACTTC. Amino acid sequence: CASRPIHLLAEIAKNIQYF.

This clonotype was recorded at least ten times. The chain links TRBV12-3 or TRBV12-4 to TRBJ2-5, with 10 positions matching TRBD1. This CDR3 has 14 residues. After removal of 3 bases from V and 2 bases from J, the junction contained 0 bases not matched to a gene. This CDR3 reads CASSLGQGQETQYF. The CDR3 DNA reads TGTGCCAGCAGTTTGGGACAGGGGCAAGAGACCCAGTACTTC.

There are many counts of this clonotype. J is TRBJ1-1 and V is TRBV6-5, with D tentatively TRBD1 (6 bases). V was pared by 5 bases and J by 3 bases, with 10 bases between. The germline CDR1 and CDR2 sequences are MNHEY and SVGAGI. CDR3 length: 13 amino acids. CDR3 residues: CASSRTGYTEAFF. The CDR3, as DNA: TGTGCCAGCAGTCGTACAGGGTACACTGAAGCTTTCTTT.

Comment on this clonotype: A much larger clone differs by one base, so this may be a read error. The chain has TRBV28 and TRBJ2-7, with D unclear. The V gene lost 3 bases and the J gene lost 2 bases, with 14 bases spanning the gap. Germline CDR1 is MDHEN and CDR2 is SYDVKM. The CDR3 extends over 15 amino acids. DNA of the CDR3: TGTGCCAGCAGTTTTTCGGAGAGTCCCCCCTACGAGCAGTACTTC. Translating it yields CASSFSESPPYEQYF. Drawing the rest from reference TRBV28 and TRBJ2-7, the complete variable domain is DVKVTQSSRYLVKRTGEKVFLECVQDMDHENMFWYRQDPGLGLRLIYFSYDVKMKEKGDIPEGYSVSREKKERFSLILESASTNQTSMYLCASSFSESPPYEQYFGPGTRLTVT.

This clonotype was detected many times. The chain recombines TRBV7-8 with TRBJ2-7, with 7 positions matching TRBD1. J lost 2 bases, V lost 5 bases, and 12 bases had no gene match. Per the germline V gene, CDR1 is SGHVS and CDR2 is FQNEAQ. The CDR3 runs 16 residues. The CDR3 nucleotides are TGTGCCAGCAGCACCCGCAGAAGGGGGCTCGCCTACGAGCAGTACTTC. Protein: CASSTRRRGLAYEQYF.

This clonotype was seen ten or more times. The chain is built from TRBV5-1 and TRBJ1-6; 7 bases agree with TRBD1. Germline V gene sequence: CDR1 SGHRS, CDR2 YFSETQ. The CDR3 is 16 amino acids. V was clipped by 0 bases and J by 13 bases; unmatched bases: 13. The CDR3 is CASSLEGASLGSPLHF. CDR3 sequence (DNA): TGCGCCAGCAGCTTGGAGGGGGCCTCGCTGGGTTCTCCCCTCCACTTT. Using reference TRBV5-1 and TRBJ1-6 for the parts outside the CDR3, the full variable domain is KAGVTQTPRYLIKTRGQQVTLSCSPISGHRSVSWYQQTPGQGLQFLFEYFSETQRNKGNFPGRFSGRQFSNSRSEMNVSTLELGDSALYLCASSLEGASLGSPLHFGNGTRLTVT.

At least ten counts were recorded for this clonotype. A much larger clone is a single base away; this may be a read error. The CDR3 nucleotides read TGTGCCAGCAGATATAATAGCGGAGAAGAGACCAAGTACTTC. Translating it yields CASRYNSGEETKYF. This sequence joins TRBV28 and TRBJ2-5; perhaps TRBD2 as D (6 bases). The CDR3 runs to 14 residues. Germline V CDR1 and CDR2: MDHEN, SYDVKM.

A few counts support this clonotype. J is TRBJ2-6 and V is TRBV19; 8 bases fit TRBD2. Germline CDR1 reads LNHDA; CDR2 reads SQIVND (reference sequence). The V and J ends lost 3 bases and 2 bases, in that order; junction bases with no gene match: 0. The CDR3 is 15 amino acids. The CDR3 nucleotides are TGTGCCAGTAGTATCGGGGGGGCTGGGGCCAACGTCCTGACTTTC. The encoded protein is CASSIGGAGANVLTF.

At least ten counts were recorded for this clonotype. This chain uses TRBV6-1 with TRBJ1-1; perhaps TRBD1 as D (6 bases). Germline CDR1 and CDR2: MNHNS and SASEGT. CDR3 size: 16 residues. Trimming took 4 bases from V and 1 from J, leaving 16 bases between them. In DNA, the CDR3 is TGTGCCAGCAGTGTGCCGCCGGGACAAAGGAACACTGAAGCTTTCTTT. This encodes CASSVPPGQRNTEAFF.